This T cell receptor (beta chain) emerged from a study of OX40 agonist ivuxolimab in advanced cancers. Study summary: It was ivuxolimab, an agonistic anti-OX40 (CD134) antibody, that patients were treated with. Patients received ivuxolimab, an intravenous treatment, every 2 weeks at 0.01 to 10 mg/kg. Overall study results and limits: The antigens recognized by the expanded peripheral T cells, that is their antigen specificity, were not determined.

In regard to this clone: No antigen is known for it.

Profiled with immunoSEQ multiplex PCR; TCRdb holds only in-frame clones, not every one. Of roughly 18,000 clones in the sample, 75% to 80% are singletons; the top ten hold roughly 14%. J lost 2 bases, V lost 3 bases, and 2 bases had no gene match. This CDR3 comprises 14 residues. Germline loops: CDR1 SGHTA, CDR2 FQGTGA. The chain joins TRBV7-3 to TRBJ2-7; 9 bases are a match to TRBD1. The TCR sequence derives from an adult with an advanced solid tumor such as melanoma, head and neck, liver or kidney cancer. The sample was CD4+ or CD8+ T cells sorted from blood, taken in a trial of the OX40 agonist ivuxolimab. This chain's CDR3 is CASSFTGGPYEQYF. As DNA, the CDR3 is TGTGCCAGCAGCTTCACAGGGGGCCCCTACGAGCAGTACTTC. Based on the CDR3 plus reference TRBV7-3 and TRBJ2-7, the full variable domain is GAGVSQTPSNKVTEKGKYVELRCDPISGHTALYWYRQSLGQGPEFLIYFQGTGAADDSGLPNDRFFAVRPEGSVSTLKIQRTERGDSAVYLCASSFTGGPYEQYFGPGTRLTVT.